The sample holds many counts of the clone carrying this TCR beta chain. The antigen is unknown. These data originate in a study of T cells after yellow fever vaccination. Universal primer sites and UMIs were introduced during 5'RACE template-switching synthesis of TCR cDNA. Using its own MiXCR run on the 5' RACE reads, TCRdb lists one record per CDR3 protein. The sample consists of some 220,000 distinct CDR3 sequences, approximately 3% of them appearing once. Regarding the study as a whole: The appearance of a small share of clonotypes in both CD4 and CD8 compartments was observed.

This CDR3 has 13 residues. Deletions cut 5 bases from V and 6 bases from J, with 15 bases between. Germline values: CDR1 SGHRS, CDR2 YFSETQ. The receptor was derived from a man in his late teens or twenties who received the YFV17D yellow fever vaccine. The gene calls are TRBV5-1 and TRBJ2-7, with D perhaps TRBD1 (6 bases). The sample was CD4+ T cells sorted from PBMCs, taken 10 days after the yellow fever booster vaccination. CDR3 DNA sequence: TGCGCCAGCAGGATACAGGGAGCGGCCGAGCAGTACTTC. It codes for CASRIQGAAEQYF.